These 32 T cell receptor beta chains originate from one sample sequenced in a study of cytotoxic CD8 clonotypes in ibrutinib-treated CLL. Here immunoSEQ multiplex PCR was the method, and the copy in TCRdb shows in-frame clones only, minus some. The table has 14,000 or so clones, almost 65% seen once. The sequences come from PBMCs, collected before ibrutinib treatment. Source of these receptors: a human donor with chronic lymphocytic leukemia.

This clone occurred a few times. The J gene is TRBJ2-7, the V gene TRBV5-4; 8 nucleotides match TRBD1. The CDR3 length is 15 residues. With V trimmed by 5 bases and J by 5 bases, 12 bases remained unmatched. The germline V gene has CDR1 SGHNT and CDR2 YYREEE (reference sequence). The CDR3 DNA sequence: TGTGCCAGCAGTGCTGGACAGGGAATATTGGACGAGCAGTACTTC. The encoded protein is CASSAGQGILDEQYF.

Only a few counts were recorded for this clone. The chain uses TRBV7-9 and TRBJ1-1; D gene unclear. The CDR3 is made up of 15 amino acids. Trimming left V 5 bases short and J 0 bases short, with 13 bases between. Germline V gene sequence: CDR1 SEHNR, CDR2 FQNEAQ (reference sequence). CDR3 loop: CASSPREGLNTEAFF. In DNA form, the CDR3 reads TGTGCCAGCAGCCCTCGGGAAGGTTTGAACACTGAAGCTTTCTTT.

This chain connects TRBV5-1 to TRBJ2-1; D may be TRBD2 (6 bases). V was pared by 6 bases and J by 0 bases, with 16 bases between. CDR3 length: 16 residues. The germline gives CDR1 SGHRS, CDR2 YFSETQ. CDR3 in DNA: TGCGCCAGCACCGGAGGGCAGAGGAGCTCCTACAATGAGCAGTTCTTC. Translating gives CASTGGQRSSYNEQFF.

The chain links TRBV2 to TRBJ1-1; D may be TRBD1 (5 bases). Germline CDR1 reads SNHLY; CDR2 reads FYNNEI. The CDR3 has 13 residues. The V end lost 6 bases, the J end lost 1 base, and 9 bases lay between the germline ends. Here the CDR3 DNA reads TGTGCCAGCAGCGATGGGGGGAACACTGAAGCTTTCTTT. Protein product: CASSDGGNTEAFF. The full variable domain, rest sourced from reference TRBV2 and TRBJ1-1, is EPEVTQTPSHQVTQMGQEVILRCVPISNHLYFYWYRQILGQKVEFLVSFYNNEISEKSEIFDDQFSVERPDGSNFTLKIRSTKLEDSAMYFCASSDGGNTEAFFGQGTRLTVV.

This rearrangement joins TRBV5-6 to TRBJ2-7; D may correspond to TRBD1 or TRBD2 (5 bases each). CDR3 length: 15 amino acids. Looked up from germline, CDR1 is SGHDT and CDR2 is YYEEEE. V was cut by 3 bases and J by 3 bases, with 16 bases left in between. The DNA of the CDR3 is TGTGCCAGCAGCTCCTCGGACGGGGCTATCTACGAGCAGTACTTC. The encoded protein is CASSSSDGAIYEQYF.

The V and J genes are TRBV29-1 and TRBJ1-2; possibly TRBD1 for D (5 bases). Trimming removed 4 bases from V and 5 bases from J, with 8 bases in between. Germline CDR1 and CDR2: SQVTM and ANQGSEA. This CDR3 has 11 residues. CDR3 DNA sequence: TGCAGCGTTGGAGGGGCGTATGGCTACACCTTC. It specifies CSVGGAYGYTF.

This clone was seen a handful of times. The V gene is TRBV12-5, the J gene TRBJ2-5, with D perhaps TRBD1 or TRBD2 (6 bases each). This CDR3 is 14 amino acids long. CDR1 LGHNT and CDR2 FRNRAP come from the germline V gene. V was shortened by 7 bases and J by 3 bases, with 15 bases between the two germline ends. CDR3 bases: TGTGCTAGTGCTATTAGGGGGGTCGAAGAGACCCAGTACTTC. Residues: CASAIRGVEETQYF. Full variable domain (rest looked up from reference TRBV12-5 and TRBJ2-5): DARVTQTPRHKVTEMGQEVTMRCQPILGHNTVFWYRQTMMQGLELLAYFRNRAPLDDSGMPKDRFSAEMPDATLATLKIQPSEPRDSAVYFCASAIRGVEETQYFGPGTRLLVL.

This sequence joins TRBV7-9 and TRBJ1-2; the D gene is possibly TRBD1 (5 bases). Germline assignment: CDR1 SEHNR and CDR2 FQNEAQ (reference sequence). Trimming took off 5 bases at V and 0 bases at J, with 13 bases between the two ends. CDR3 length equals 15 residues. The CDR3 nucleotides read TGTGCCAGCAGCGAAGGGGACCGATCTAACTATGGCTACACCTTC. It is translated as CASSEGDRSNYGYTF.

The CDR3 region is CASSEANTDRGETQYF. The CDR3, as DNA: TGTGCCAGCAGTGAAGCGAATACGGACAGGGGTGAGACCCAGTACTTC. This chain joins TRBV2 and TRBJ2-5; 9 nucleotides match TRBD1. V shed 0 bases and J 5 bases; nucleotides not matched to a gene: 7. Germline CDR1 reads SNHLY; CDR2 reads FYNNEI. The CDR3 is 16 amino acids.

This clone was detected only a few times. This chain connects TRBV9 to TRBJ1-2; the D is unclear. V shed 7 bases and J shed 4 bases, with 5 bases lying between them. The CDR3 has 10 amino acids. Germline V gene lookup returns CDR1 SGDLS and CDR2 YYNGEE. The CDR3 region has the DNA TGTGCCAGCTTTGGCTATGGCTACACCTTC. This encodes CASFGYGYTF.

The chain employs TRBV10-1 and TRBJ1-1, with D perhaps TRBD1 (5 bases). CDR3 length: 17 amino acids. V was pared by 0 bases and J by 0 bases, with 14 bases between. Germline lookup yields CDR1 WNHNN and CDR2 SYGVQD (reference sequence). The DNA of the CDR3 is TGCGCCAGCAGTGAGTCGAAGCCTTGGGGCATGAACACTGAAGCTTTCTTT. As protein: CASSESKPWGMNTEAFF.

This clone was recorded at least ten times. V gene TRBV29-1 combines with J gene TRBJ1-2; a weak D match, TRBD1 (5 bases). This CDR3 contains 12 residues. Germline CDR1 reads SQVTM; CDR2 reads ANQGSEA. The V and J ends lost 4 bases and 2 bases respectively, with 8 bases between them. The CDR3 protein is CSVVRGNYGYTF. In DNA form, the CDR3 reads TGCAGCGTTGTTAGGGGAAACTATGGCTACACCTTC.

The rearrangement links TRBV18 to TRBJ1-1; 7 bases align to TRBD1. Unmatched junction bases numbered 11, after V lost 2 bases and J lost 5 bases. CDR1 is KGHSH and CDR2 is LQKENI in the germline V gene. There are 16 residues in the CDR3. CDR3 in DNA: TGTGCCAGCTCACCATACGAATGGGACAGAGGGACTGAAGCTTTCTTT. Its protein product is CASSPYEWDRGTEAFF.

This clone has more than one count but fewer than ten. The J gene is TRBJ2-5, the V gene TRBV5-6; D not certain. Germline CDR1 is SGHDT and CDR2 is YYEEEE. The CDR3 has 13 residues. The V gene lost 0 bases and the J gene lost 2 bases, with 5 bases spanning the gap. The CDR3 region has the DNA TGTGCCAGCAGCTTGGAACCTCAAGAGACCCAGTACTTC. Its protein is CASSLEPQETQYF.

This clone showed up just a few times. The chain carries TRBV25-1 and TRBJ1-1; D unresolved. Germline V gene sequence: CDR1 MGHDK, CDR2 SYGVNS. With 6 bases removed from V and 0 bases from J, the gap between germline ends came to 8 bases. CDR3 size: 13 residues. Written as DNA, the CDR3 is TGTGCCAGCAGGGGAATCATGAACACTGAAGCTTTCTTT. This translates into CASRGIMNTEAFF.

The chain has TRBV18 and TRBJ1-4; TRBD1 might be the D (6 bases). V was cut by 5 bases and J by 2 bases, with 9 bases left in between. Germline lookup yields CDR1 KGHSH and CDR2 LQKENI. The CDR3 has 14 residues. The CDR3: CASSSDRTNEKLFF. CDR3 DNA sequence: TGTGCCAGCTCATCAGACAGGACTAATGAAAAACTGTTTTTT.

The rearrangement uses TRBV27 and TRBJ2-3, with 11 bases lining up with TRBD2. Germline V gives CDR1 MNHEY, CDR2 SMNVEV (reference sequence). This CDR3 spans 14 amino acids. Germline trimming cut 7 bases from V and 3 bases from J; bases unmatched to any gene: 3. CDR3: CASKIAGGTDTQYF. CDR3 DNA: TGTGCCAGCAAGATAGCGGGGGGGACAGATACGCAGTATTTT.

This rearrangement joins TRBV19 to TRBJ2-7, with TRBD1 as a possible D gene (6 bases). The CDR3 length is 12 residues. V lost 5 bases and J lost 4, with 9 bases in between. CDR1 and CDR2 (germline): LNHDA, SQIVND (reference sequence). The CDR3: CASSPDRYEQYF. The CDR3 DNA reads TGTGCCAGTAGTCCCGACAGGTACGAGCAGTACTTC.

The V call is TRBV7-6, the J call TRBJ2-3; D is uncertain. The CDR3 runs 13 residues. V was pared by 1 base and J by 6 bases, with 8 bases between. The V gene's germline CDR1 is SGHVS and CDR2 FNYEAQ. The CDR3 DNA is TGTGCCAGCAGCTTAGGCCCACGGGATACGCAGTATTTT. It yields the protein CASSLGPRDTQYF.

This clone was observed once. V gene TRBV4-2 combines with J gene TRBJ1-2; possibly TRBD1 for D (6 bases). CDR3 length: 15 amino acids. CDR1 is LGHNA and CDR2 is YNFKEQ in the germline V gene. V lost 0 bases to trimming and J lost 4 bases, with 12 bases between them. CDR3: CASSQDRGSGYGYTF. The CDR3 nucleotides read TGTGCCAGCAGCCAAGACAGGGGTTCGGGCTATGGCTACACCTTC.

CDR3 coding DNA: TGTGCCAGCAATCAAGACCCCGGTCAGCCCCAGCATTTT. As protein: CASNQDPGQPQHF. The V call is TRBV6-8, the J call TRBJ1-5, with unresolved D. This CDR3 has 13 amino acids. The V end lost 7 bases, the J end lost 6 bases, and 13 bases lay between the germline ends. Per the germline V gene, CDR1 is MNHGY and CDR2 is SAAAGT.

The rearrangement links TRBV29-1 to TRBJ1-1, with 8 bases lining up with TRBD1. Germline V CDR1 and CDR2: SQVTM, ANQGSEA. CDR3 length: 14 residues. Unmatched junction bases numbered 14, after V lost 7 bases and J lost 7 bases. The CDR3 sequence: CSAELGQVPSEAFF. CDR3 sequence (DNA): TGCAGCGCAGAACTGGGACAGGTACCTAGTGAAGCTTTCTTT.

V usage is TRBV2 and J usage is TRBJ1-6; TRBD1 matches 9 bases. The CDR3 loop spans 14 amino acids. Per germline, CDR1 SNHLY and CDR2 FYNNEI. J lost 8 bases, V lost 7 bases, and 6 bases had no gene match. The CDR3 DNA reads as TGTGCCAGCACCCCGGGACAGGGTTATTCACCCCTCCACTTT. This translates into CASTPGQGYSPLHF.

The chain uses TRBV10-1 and TRBJ1-2; TRBD1 agrees at 9 bases. V dropped 3 bases and J dropped 6; count of bases not matched to a gene: 2. The V gene's germline CDR1 is WNHNN and CDR2 SYGVQD (reference sequence). This CDR3 is built from 13 residues. The CDR3 nucleotides read TGCGCCAGCAGTGACAGGGACAGGGATGGCTACACCTTC. Its translation is CASSDRDRDGYTF.

The rearrangement uses TRBV5-4 and TRBJ1-1, with D maybe TRBD1 (6 bases). The germline V gene encodes CDR1 SGHNT and CDR2 YYREEE (reference sequence). V was shortened by 1 base and J by 5 bases, with 15 bases between the two germline ends. CDR3 length: 15 amino acids. The CDR3 spells CASSLSWGAGTEAFF. CDR3 DNA: TGTGCCAGCAGCTTGAGTTGGGGGGCTGGGACTGAAGCTTTCTTT.

The chain recombines TRBV4-1 with TRBJ1-5; D not resolved. CDR1 is MGHRA, CDR2 YSYEKL, per germline. Trimming took 0 bases from V and 3 from J, leaving 9 bases between them. The CDR3 totals 15 residues. The CDR3 protein is CASSQDQGNNQPQHF. DNA of the CDR3: TGCGCCAGCAGCCAAGATCAAGGGAACAATCAGCCCCAGCATTTT.

The rearrangement links TRBV5-4 to TRBJ2-1; D ambiguous. CDR3 size: 14 residues. The V gene lost 4 bases and the J gene lost 2 bases, with 10 bases spanning the gap. The germline V gene encodes CDR1 SGHNT and CDR2 YYREEE (reference sequence). CDR3 sequence (DNA): TGTGCCAGCAGCCCCACAACTACCTACAATGAGCAGTTCTTC. It codes for CASSPTTTYNEQFF.

The rearrangement links TRBV27 to TRBJ2-3; D remains ambiguous. CDR3 length equals 12 residues. V lost 5 bases and J 4 bases, leaving 7 bases between the germline ends. Germline CDR1 reads MNHEY; CDR2 reads SMNVEV (reference sequence). CDR3 amino acids: CASSTPSDTQYF. CDR3 nucleotide sequence: TGTGCCAGCAGTACTCCTTCAGATACGCAGTATTTT.

V gene TRBV15 combines with J gene TRBJ2-2, with D hard to call. The V gene's germline CDR1 is LNHNV and CDR2 YYDKDF (reference sequence). Between the trimmed V and J ends, which lost 0 bases and 7 bases, there was a span of 12 bases. The CDR3 is 15 amino acids. The CDR3 nucleotides read TGTGCCACCAGCAGAGAAATATCCCATGACGGGGAGCTGTTTTTT. It encodes CATSREISHDGELFF.

This chain connects TRBV29-1 to TRBJ2-7; D gene ambiguous. CDR3 length equals 12 residues. Germline lookup yields CDR1 SQVTM and CDR2 ANQGSEA. The V and J ends lost 3 bases and 4 bases respectively, with 10 bases between them. For the CDR3, the DNA is TGCAGCGTTGAGGATCAATATTACGAGCAGTACTTC. It specifies CSVEDQYYEQYF.

The chain recombines TRBV11-2 with TRBJ2-7, with D possibly TRBD2 on 6 matching bases. From germline, CDR1 is SGHAT and CDR2 FQNNGV. This CDR3 spans 12 amino acids. V was cut by 5 bases and J by 3 bases, with 8 bases left in between. Written as DNA, the CDR3 is TGTGCCAGCAGCCAGGACTACTACGAGCAGTACTTC. Translating gives CASSQDYYEQYF. Full variable domain (outside the CDR3, taken from reference TRBV11-2 and TRBJ2-7): EAGVAQSPRYKIIEKRQSVAFWCNPISGHATLYWYQQILGQGPKLLIQFQNNGVVDDSQLPKDRFSAERLKGVDSTLKIQPAKLEDSAVYLCASSQDYYEQYFGPGTRLTVT.

The chain couples TRBV5-6 to TRBJ1-3; the D gene is possibly TRBD1 (5 bases). V dropped 3 bases and J dropped 3 bases, with 13 bases sitting between them. Germline V CDR1 and CDR2: SGHDT, YYEEEE. The CDR3 contains 15 residues. CDR3 in DNA: TGTGCCAGCAGCTCAAGGAGGGACGATGGAAACACCATATATTTT. It translates to CASSSRRDDGNTIYF.